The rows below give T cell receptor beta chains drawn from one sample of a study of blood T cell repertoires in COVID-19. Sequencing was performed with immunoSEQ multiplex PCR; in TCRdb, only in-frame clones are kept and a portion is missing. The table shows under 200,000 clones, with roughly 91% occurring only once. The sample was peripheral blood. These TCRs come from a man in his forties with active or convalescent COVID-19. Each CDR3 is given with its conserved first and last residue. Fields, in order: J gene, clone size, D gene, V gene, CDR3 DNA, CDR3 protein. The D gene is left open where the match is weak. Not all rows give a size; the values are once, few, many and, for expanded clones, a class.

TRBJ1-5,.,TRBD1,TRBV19,TGTGCCAGTAGTATCCAGGGGGAGTATCAGCCCCAGCATTTT,CASSIQGEYQPQHF
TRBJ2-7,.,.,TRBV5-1,TGCGCCAGCAGCTTGGTTTCCAGTTACGAGCAGTACTTC,CASSLVSSYEQYF
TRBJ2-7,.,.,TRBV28,TGTGCCAGCAGAGACCCGGGGAACCCCTCTTCCTACGAGCAGTACTTC,CASRDPGNPSSYEQYF
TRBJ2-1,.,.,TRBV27,TGTGCCAGCAGTTTAATCGGGGGCTCCTACAATGAGCAGTTCTTC,CASSLIGGSYNEQFF
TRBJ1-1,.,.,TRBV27,TGTGCCAGCAGTTTAGTCCCCCCCCAGGGCGATGGAGGGACTGAAGCTTTCTTT,CASSLVPPQGDGGTEAFF
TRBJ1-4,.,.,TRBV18,TGTGCCAGCTCACCACCGGCGGATGAAAAACTGTTTTTT,CASSPPADEKLFF
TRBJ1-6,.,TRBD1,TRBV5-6,TGTGCCAGCAGCTTGTCTACAGGGGGAGGTTCACCCCTCCACTTT,CASSLSTGGGSPLHF
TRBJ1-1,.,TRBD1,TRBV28,TGTGCCAGCAGTTTCCCACGGACAGGTCCCAGAGAAGCTTTCTTT,CASSFPRTGPREAFF
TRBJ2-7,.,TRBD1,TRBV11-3,TGTGCCAGCAGCTTGAGACAGGGGACATCCTACGAGCAGTACTTC,CASSLRQGTSYEQYF
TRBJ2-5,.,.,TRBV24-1,TGTGCCACCAGTGATCCCGGACAGCCTCAAGAGACCCAGTACTTC,CATSDPGQPQETQYF
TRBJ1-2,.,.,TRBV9,TGTGCCAGCAGCGCCCCCGGGTCCAGCTATGGCTACACCTTC,CASSAPGSSYGYTF
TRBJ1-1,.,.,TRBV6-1,TGTGCCAGCAGTGAAGCGGGCTCAGCTTTCTTT,CASSEAGSAFF
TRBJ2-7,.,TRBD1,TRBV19,TGTGCCAGTAGCCCAGGTAGGGGGCTTACCTACGAGCAGTACTTC,CASSPGRGLTYEQYF
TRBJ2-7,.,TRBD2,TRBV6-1,TGTGCCAGCAGTAAAGGGCCCAGTAGCGGGAGGGCCTACGAGCAGTACTTC,CASSKGPSSGRAYEQYF
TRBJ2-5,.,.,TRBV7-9,TGTGCCAGCAGTTTCGGGGGAGAGACCCAGTACTTC,CASSFGGETQYF
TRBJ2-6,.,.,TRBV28,TGTGCCAGCAGTCCCATCCGGAGCGGGGCCAACGTCCTGACTTTC,CASSPIRSGANVLTF
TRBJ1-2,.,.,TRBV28,TGTGCCAGTGGGACACCCCGAGGTATGGGGAGTGGCTACACCTTC,CASGTPRGMGSGYTF
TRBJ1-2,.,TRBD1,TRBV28,TGTGCCAGCAGTTCGACAGGGGTCTATGGCTACACCTTC,CASSSTGVYGYTF
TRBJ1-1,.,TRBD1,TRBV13,TGTGCCAGCAGCCCTGGACAGGGGATGATGAACACTGAAGCTTTCTTT,CASSPGQGMMNTEAFF
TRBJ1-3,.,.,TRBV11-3,TGTGCCAGCAGCACAGGGGGAAACACCATATATTTT,CASSTGGNTIYF
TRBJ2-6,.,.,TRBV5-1,TGCGCCAGCAGCCCGGGACTTGTAAGCTCTGGGGCCAACGTCCTGACTTTC,CASSPGLVSSGANVLTF
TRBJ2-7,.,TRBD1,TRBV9,TGTGCCAGCAGCGGACAGGGGCACGAGCAGTACTTC,CASSGQGHEQYF
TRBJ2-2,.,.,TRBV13,TGTGCCAGCAGCTTACTTGCCGGGGAGCTGTTTTTT,CASSLLAGELFF
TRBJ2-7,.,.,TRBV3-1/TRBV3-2,TGTGCCAGCAGCCAAGTGGCCCACGAGCAGTACTTC,CASSQVAHEQYF
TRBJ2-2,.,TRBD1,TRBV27,TGTGCCAGCAGTTTCATGGACAGGGGCACCGGGGAGCTGTTTTTT,CASSFMDRGTGELFF
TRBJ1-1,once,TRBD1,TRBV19,TGTGCCAGTACCACAGGGGGGTGGCGAGCTTTCTTT,CASTTGGWRAFF
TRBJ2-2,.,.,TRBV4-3,TGCGCCAGCAGCCAAGGGGACAGCAGGGAGGCCGGGGAGCTGTTTTTT,CASSQGDSREAGELFF
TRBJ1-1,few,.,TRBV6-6,TGTGCCAGCAGTCAACAACGTACAGGGCTCGAAGCTTTCTTT,CASSQQRTGLEAFF
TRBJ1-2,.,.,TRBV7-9,TGTGCCAGCAGCTTAGATTCGGGGGGGCGAGTCGGCTACACCTTC,CASSLDSGGRVGYTF
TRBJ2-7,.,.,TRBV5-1,TGCGCCAGCTCTGGACAATCGAAAACCTACGAGCAGTACTTC,CASSGQSKTYEQYF
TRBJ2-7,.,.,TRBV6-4,TGTGCCAGCAACCCTGGGCAGGGGTTCTACGAGCAGTACTTC,CASNPGQGFYEQYF
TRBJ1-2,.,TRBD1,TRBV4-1,TGCGCCAGCAGCCAAGGGACAGGGGCTTTCTATGGCTACACCTTC,CASSQGTGAFYGYTF
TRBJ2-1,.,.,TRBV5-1,TGCGCCAGCCGGGGGTCCCCCGGGAACAATGAGCAGTTCTTC,CASRGSPGNNEQFF
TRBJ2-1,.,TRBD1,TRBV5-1,TGCGCCAGCAGCTTGCTGGGACAGGGCGGTGAGCAGTTCTTC,CASSLLGQGGEQFF
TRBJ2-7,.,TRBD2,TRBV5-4,TGTGCCAGCAGCCCGCCACAGCGGGGGGCCAGCTACGAGCAGTACTTC,CASSPPQRGASYEQYF
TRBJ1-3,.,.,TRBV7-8,TGTGCCAGCAGCTTAACCCCCCCGACAGCTATTATACAAAACACCATATATTTT,CASSLTPPTAIIQNTIYF
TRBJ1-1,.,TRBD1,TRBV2,TGTGCCAGCACCACAGACAGGGACACTGAAGCTTTCTTT,CASTTDRDTEAFF
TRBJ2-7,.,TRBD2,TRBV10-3,TGTGCCATCAGTGCGGGTAGCGGGAGGGCCTACCCCTACGAGCAGTACTTC,CAISAGSGRAYPYEQYF
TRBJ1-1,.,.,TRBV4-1,TGCGCCAGCAGCCTTGGACAGCGATTTATGAACACTGAAGCTTTCTTT,CASSLGQRFMNTEAFF
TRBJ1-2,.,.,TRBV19,TGTGCCAGTAGTTTCCCCGGGGCCCAGGGGGGCTACACCTTC,CASSFPGAQGGYTF
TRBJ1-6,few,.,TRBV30,TGTGCCTGGAAGTTCCCCGGCGGGGGCTATAATTCACCCCTCCACTTT,CAWKFPGGGYNSPLHF
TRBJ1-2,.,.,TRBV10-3,TGTGCCATCAGTGAGTCGCAGTATGGCTACACCTTC,CAISESQYGYTF
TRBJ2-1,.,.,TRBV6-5,TGTGCCAGCAGTTACTCACTTAATGAGCAGTTCTTC,CASSYSLNEQFF
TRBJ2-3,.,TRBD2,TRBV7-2,TGTGCCAGCAGACCGGGACTAGCGGGATCGGCGCAGTATTTT,CASRPGLAGSAQYF
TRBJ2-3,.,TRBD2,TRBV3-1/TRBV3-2,TGTGCCAGCAGCCACTCTAGCGGGAGTTTCACAGATACGCAGTATTTT,CASSHSSGSFTDTQYF